This T cell receptor (beta chain) was obtained from a study of blood T cells in healthy people across ages. Donors gave around 10 milliliters of peripheral blood apiece. Germline trimming cut 4 bases from V and 9 bases from J; bases unmatched to any gene: 5. This CDR3 contains 15 residues. CDR1 MRHNA and CDR2 SNTAGT come from the germline V gene. There are a few counts of this clonotype. It was with a sample-barcoded 5' primer and a J-beta primer mix that a second PCR of roughly 6 to 12 cycles was run. MiXCR, run by TCRdb on the 5' RACE reads, gives a single entry per CDR3 protein. The sample records approximately 1.5 million distinct CDR3 sequences, about 31% being singletons.

Source material: blood. The clonotype was recovered from a woman aged 25 to 39 in good health. This chain connects TRBV6-4 to TRBJ2-2; 13 bases match TRBD2. CDR3: CASSALAGGVRELFF. The CDR3 DNA follows: TGTGCCAGCAGTGCACTAGCGGGAGGGGTCCGGGAGCTGTTTTTT.